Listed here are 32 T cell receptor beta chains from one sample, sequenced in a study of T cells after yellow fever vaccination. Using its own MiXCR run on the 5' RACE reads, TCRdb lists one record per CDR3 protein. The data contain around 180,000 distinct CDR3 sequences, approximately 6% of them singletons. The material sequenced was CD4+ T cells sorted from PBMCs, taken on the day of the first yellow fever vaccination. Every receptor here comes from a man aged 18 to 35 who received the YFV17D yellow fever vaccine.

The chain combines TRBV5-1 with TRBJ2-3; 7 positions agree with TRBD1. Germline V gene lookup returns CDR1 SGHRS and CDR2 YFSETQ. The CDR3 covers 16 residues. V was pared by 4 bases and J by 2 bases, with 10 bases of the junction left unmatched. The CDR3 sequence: CASSRPTGTPTDTQYF. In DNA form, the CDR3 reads TGCGCCAGCAGCCGGCCGACAGGGACCCCCACAGATACGCAGTATTTT. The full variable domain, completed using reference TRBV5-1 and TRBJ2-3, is KAGVTQTPRYLIKTRGQQVTLSCSPISGHRSVSWYQQTPGQGLQFLFEYFSETQRNKGNFPGRFSGRQFSNSRSEMNVSTLELGDSALYLCASSRPTGTPTDTQYFGPGTRLTVL.

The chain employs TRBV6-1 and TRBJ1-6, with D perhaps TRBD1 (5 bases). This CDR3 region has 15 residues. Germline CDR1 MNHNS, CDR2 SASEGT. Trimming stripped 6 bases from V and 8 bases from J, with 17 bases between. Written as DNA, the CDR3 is TGTGCCAGCAGCGCCCAGGGAGGGCGCGATTCACCCCTCCACTTT. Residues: CASSAQGGRDSPLHF.

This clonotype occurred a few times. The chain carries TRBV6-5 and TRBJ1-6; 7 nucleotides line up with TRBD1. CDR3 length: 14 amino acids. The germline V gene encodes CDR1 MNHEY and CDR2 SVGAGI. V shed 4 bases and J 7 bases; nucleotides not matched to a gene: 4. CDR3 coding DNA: TGTGCCAGCAGTTTGACAGGGCTAAATTCACCCCTCCACTTT. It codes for CASSLTGLNSPLHF.

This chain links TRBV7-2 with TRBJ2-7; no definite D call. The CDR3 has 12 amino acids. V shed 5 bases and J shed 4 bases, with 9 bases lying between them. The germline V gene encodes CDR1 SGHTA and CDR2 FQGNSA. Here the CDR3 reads CASSQSRYEQYF. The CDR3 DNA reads TGTGCCAGCAGCCAGTCTCGATACGAGCAGTACTTC.

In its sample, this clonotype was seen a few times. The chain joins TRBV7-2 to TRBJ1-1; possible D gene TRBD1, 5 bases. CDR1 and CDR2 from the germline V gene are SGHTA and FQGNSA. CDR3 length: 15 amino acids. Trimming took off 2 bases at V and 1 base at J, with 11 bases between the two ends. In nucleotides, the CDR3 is TGTGCCAGCAGCTTAATTACGGGGCCGAACACTGAAGCTTTCTTT. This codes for CASSLITGPNTEAFF.

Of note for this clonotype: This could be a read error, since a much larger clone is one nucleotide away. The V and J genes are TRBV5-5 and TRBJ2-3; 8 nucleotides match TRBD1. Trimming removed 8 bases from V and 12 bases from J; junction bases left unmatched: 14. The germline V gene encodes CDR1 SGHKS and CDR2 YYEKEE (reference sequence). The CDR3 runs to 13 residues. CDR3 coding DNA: TGTGCCAGGAGAATATACGGACAGGGCGAACAGTATTTT. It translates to CARRIYGQGEQYF. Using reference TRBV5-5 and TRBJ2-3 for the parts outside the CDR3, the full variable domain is DAGVTQSPTHLIKTRGQQVTLRCSPISGHKSVSWYQQVLGQGPQFIFQYYEKEERGRGNFPDRFSARQFPNYSSELNVNALLLGDSALYLCARRIYGQGEQYFGPGTRLTVL.

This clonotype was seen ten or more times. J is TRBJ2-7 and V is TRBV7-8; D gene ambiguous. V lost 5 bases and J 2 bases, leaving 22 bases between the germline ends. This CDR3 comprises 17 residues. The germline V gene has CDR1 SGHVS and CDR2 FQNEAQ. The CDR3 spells CASSPNPPWRTPYEQYF. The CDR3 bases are TGTGCCAGCAGCCCAAATCCCCCTTGGCGGACCCCCTACGAGCAGTACTTC.

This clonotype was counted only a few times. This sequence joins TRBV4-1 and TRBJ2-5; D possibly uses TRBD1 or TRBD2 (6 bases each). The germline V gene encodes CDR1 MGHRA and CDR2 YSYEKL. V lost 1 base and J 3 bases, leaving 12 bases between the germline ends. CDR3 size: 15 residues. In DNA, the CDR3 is TGCGCCAGCAGCCAAGGGCCGGGGGCGAAAGAGACCCAGTACTTC. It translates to CASSQGPGAKETQYF.

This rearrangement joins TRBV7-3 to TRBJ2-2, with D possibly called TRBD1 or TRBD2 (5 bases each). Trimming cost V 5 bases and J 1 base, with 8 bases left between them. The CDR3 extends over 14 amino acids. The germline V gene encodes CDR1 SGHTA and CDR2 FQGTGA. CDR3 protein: CASSGGRNTGELFF. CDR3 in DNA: TGTGCCAGCAGCGGGGGACGGAACACCGGGGAGCTGTTTTTT.

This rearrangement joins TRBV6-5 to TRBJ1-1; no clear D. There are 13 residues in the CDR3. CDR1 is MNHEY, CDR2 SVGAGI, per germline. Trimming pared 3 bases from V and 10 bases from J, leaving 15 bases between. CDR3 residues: CASSYVGIRGAFF. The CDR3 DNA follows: TGTGCCAGCAGTTATGTGGGGATACGAGGAGCTTTCTTT.

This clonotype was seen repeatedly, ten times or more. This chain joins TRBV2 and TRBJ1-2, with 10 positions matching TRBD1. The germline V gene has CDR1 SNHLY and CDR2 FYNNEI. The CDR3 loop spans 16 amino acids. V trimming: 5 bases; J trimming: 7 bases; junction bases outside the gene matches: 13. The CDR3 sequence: CASSRGTGDPNAGYTF. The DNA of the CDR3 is TGTGCCAGCAGTCGTGGGACAGGGGATCCAAATGCTGGCTACACCTTC.

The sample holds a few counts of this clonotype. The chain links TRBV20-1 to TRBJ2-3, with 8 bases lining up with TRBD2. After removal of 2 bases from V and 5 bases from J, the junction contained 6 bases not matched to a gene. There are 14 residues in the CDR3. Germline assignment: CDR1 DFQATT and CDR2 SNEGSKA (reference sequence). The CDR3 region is CSARSSGSQDTQYF. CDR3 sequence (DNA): TGCAGTGCTAGATCTAGCGGGTCCCAAGATACGCAGTATTTT.

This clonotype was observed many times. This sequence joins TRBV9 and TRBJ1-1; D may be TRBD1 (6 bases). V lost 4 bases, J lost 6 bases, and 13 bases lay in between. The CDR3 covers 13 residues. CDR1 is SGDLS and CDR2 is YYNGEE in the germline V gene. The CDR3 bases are TGTGCCAGCAGCAAAGGGGGGGGCCCTGAAGCTTTCTTT. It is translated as CASSKGGGPEAFF. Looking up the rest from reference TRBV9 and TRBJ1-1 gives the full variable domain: DSGVTQTPKHLITATGQRVTLRCSPRSGDLSVYWYQQSLDQGLQFLIQYYNGEERAKGNILERFSAQQFPDLHSELNLSSLELGDSALYFCASSKGGGPEAFFGQGTRLTVV.

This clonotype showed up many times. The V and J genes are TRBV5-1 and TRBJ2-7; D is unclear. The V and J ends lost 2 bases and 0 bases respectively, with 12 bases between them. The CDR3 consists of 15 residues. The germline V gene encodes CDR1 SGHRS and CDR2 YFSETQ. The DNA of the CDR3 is TGCGCCAGCAGCTTTGTAGTTGTTGGCTCCTACGAGCAGTACTTC. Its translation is CASSFVVVGSYEQYF.

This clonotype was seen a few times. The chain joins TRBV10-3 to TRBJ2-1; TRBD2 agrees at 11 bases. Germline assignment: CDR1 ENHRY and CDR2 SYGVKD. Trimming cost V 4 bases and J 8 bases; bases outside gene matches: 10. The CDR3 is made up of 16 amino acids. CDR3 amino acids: CAISVGLAGDGDEQFF. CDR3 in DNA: TGTGCCATCAGTGTAGGACTAGCGGGTGATGGCGATGAGCAGTTCTTC.

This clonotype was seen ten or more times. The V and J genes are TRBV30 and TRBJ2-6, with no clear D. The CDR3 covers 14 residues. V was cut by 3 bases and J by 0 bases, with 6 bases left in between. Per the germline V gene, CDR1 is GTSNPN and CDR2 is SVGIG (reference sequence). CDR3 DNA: TGTGCCTGGAGGCGGACCTCTGGGGCCAACGTCCTGACTTTC. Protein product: CAWRRTSGANVLTF.

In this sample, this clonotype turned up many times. The CDR3 DNA reads TGTGCCAGTAGCTGGGACAGGGGGGGTGAGCAGTTCTTC. Its translation is CASSWDRGGEQFF. The rearrangement links TRBV19 to TRBJ2-1; 11 positions match TRBD1. V lost 6 bases to trimming and J lost 9 bases; unmatched junction nucleotides: 4. The CDR3 consists of 13 residues. CDR1 is LNHDA, CDR2 SQIVND, per germline (reference sequence).

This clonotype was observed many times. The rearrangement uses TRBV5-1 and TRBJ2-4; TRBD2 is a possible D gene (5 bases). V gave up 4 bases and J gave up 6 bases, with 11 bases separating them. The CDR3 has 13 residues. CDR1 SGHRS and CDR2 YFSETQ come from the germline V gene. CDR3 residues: CASSVLGGNIQYF. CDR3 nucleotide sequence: TGCGCCAGCAGCGTACTAGGAGGAAACATTCAGTACTTC.

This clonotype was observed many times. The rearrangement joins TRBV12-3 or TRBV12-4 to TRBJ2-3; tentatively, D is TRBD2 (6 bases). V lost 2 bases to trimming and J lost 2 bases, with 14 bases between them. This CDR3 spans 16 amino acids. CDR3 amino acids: CASSLMAGITTDTQYF. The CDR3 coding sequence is TGTGCCAGCAGTTTAATGGCGGGGATAACCACAGATACGCAGTATTTT.

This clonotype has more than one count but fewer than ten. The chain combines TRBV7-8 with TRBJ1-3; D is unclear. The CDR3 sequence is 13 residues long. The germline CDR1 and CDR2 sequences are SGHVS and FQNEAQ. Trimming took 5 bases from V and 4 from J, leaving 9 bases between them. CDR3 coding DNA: TGTGCCAGCAGCCGGGGTCGGGGAAACACCATATATTTT. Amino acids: CASSRGRGNTIYF.

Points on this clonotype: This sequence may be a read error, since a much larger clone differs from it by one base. The CDR3 nucleotides are TGTGCCAGCAGGTACCTGGGACGTACATCTGAAGCTTTCTTT. Translating gives CASRYLGRTSEAFF. The chain couples TRBV6-5 to TRBJ1-1, with D possibly being TRBD1 (5 bases). V lost 6 bases and J lost 6, with 17 bases in between. The CDR3 extends over 14 amino acids. Germline values: CDR1 MNHEY, CDR2 SVGAGI.

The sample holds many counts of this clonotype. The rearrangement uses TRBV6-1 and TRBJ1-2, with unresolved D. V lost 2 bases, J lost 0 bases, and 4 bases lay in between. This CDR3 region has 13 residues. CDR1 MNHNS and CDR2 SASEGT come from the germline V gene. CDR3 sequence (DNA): TGTGCCAGCAGTGAAACAGCTAACTATGGCTACACCTTC. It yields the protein CASSETANYGYTF.

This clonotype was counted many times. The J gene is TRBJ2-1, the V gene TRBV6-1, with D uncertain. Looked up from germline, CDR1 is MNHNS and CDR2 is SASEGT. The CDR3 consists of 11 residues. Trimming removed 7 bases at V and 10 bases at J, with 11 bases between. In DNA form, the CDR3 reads TGTGCCAGCACTCGTGGTGGAGAGCAGTTCTTC. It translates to CASTRGGEQFF.

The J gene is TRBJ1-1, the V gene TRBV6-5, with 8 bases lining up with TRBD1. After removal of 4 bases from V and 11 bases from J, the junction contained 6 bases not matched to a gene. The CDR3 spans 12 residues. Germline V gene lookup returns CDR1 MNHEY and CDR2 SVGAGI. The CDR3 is CASSSRTGLAFF. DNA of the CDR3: TGTGCCAGCAGTTCCCGGACAGGGCTGGCTTTCTTT.

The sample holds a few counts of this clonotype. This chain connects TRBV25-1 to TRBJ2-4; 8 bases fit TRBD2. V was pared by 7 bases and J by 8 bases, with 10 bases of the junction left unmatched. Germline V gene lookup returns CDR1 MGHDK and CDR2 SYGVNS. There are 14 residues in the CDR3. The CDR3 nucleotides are TGTGCCAGCACCCACCGGGGGGGCTCGGACATTCAGTACTTC. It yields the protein CASTHRGGSDIQYF. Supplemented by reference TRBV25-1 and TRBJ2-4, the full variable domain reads EADIYQTPRYLVIGTGKKITLECSQTMGHDKMYWYQQDPGMELHLIHYSYGVNSTEKGDLSSESTVSRIRTEHFPLTLESARPSHTSQYLCASTHRGGSDIQYFGAGTRLSVL.

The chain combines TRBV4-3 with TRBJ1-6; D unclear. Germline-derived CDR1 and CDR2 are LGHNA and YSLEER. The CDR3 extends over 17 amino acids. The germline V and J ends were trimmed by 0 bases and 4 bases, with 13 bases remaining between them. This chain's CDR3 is CASSQDRPGEYNSPLHF. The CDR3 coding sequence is TGCGCCAGCAGCCAAGATCGACCCGGGGAGTATAATTCACCCCTCCACTTT.

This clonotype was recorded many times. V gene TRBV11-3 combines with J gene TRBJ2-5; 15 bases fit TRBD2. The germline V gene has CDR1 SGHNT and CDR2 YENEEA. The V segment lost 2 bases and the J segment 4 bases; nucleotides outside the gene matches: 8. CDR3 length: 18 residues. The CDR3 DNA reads TGTGCCAGCAGCTTAAATCGGGGGGGACTAGCGGGAGGAGAGACCCAGTACTTC. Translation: CASSLNRGGLAGGETQYF. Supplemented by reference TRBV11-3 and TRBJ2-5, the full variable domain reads EAGVVQSPRYKIIEKKQPVAFWCNPISGHNTLYWYLQNLGQGPELLIRYENEEAVDDSQLPKDRFSAERLKGVDSTLKIQPAELGDSAVYLCASSLNRGGLAGGETQYFGPGTRLLVL.

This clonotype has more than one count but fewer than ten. The chain's CDR3 is CATSRPGLADYNEQFF. Written as DNA, the CDR3 is TGTGCCACCAGTCGCCCCGGCCTAGCCGACTACAATGAGCAGTTCTTC. The V and J genes are TRBV24-1 and TRBJ2-1, with D possibly TRBD2 on 5 matching bases. Deletions cut 6 bases from V and 3 bases from J, with 17 bases between. The CDR3 has 16 residues. The V gene's germline CDR1 is KGHDR and CDR2 SFDVKD.

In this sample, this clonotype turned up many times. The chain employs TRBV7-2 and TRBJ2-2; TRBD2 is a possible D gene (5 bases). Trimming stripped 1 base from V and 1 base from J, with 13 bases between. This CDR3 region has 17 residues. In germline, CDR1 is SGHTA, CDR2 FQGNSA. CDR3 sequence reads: CASSLVVLRGNTGELFF. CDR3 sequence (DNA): TGTGCCAGCAGCTTAGTAGTTCTCCGGGGGAACACCGGGGAGCTGTTTTTT.

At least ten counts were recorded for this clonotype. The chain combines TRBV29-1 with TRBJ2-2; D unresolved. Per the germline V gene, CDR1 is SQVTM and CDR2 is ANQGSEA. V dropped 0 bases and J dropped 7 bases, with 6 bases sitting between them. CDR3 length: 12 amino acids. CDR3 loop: CSVEDRVGELFF. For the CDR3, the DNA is TGCAGCGTTGAAGATCGGGTCGGGGAGCTGTTTTTT.

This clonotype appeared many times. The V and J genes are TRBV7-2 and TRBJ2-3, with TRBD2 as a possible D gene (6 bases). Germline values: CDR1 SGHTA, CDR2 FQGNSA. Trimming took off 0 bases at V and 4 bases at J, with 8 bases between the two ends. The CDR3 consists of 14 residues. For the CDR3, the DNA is TGTGCCAGCAGCTTAGCGGGGAGGTCAGATACGCAGTATTTT. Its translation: CASSLAGRSDTQYF.

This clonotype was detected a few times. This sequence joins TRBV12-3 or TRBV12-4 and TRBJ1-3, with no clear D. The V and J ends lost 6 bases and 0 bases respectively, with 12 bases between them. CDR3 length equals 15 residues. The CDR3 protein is CASSSLELSGNTIYF. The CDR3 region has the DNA TGTGCCAGCAGCTCCTTGGAGCTCTCTGGAAACACCATATATTTT.